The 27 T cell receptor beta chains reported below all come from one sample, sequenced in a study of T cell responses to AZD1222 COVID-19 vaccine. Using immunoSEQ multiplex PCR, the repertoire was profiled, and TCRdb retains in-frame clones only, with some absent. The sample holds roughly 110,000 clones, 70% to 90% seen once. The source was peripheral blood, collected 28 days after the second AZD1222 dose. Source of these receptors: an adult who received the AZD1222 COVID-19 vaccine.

CDR3 in DNA: TGTGCCAGCAGCCAATGGACGGCTAGCGGGGGAGATACGCAGTATTTT. The encoded protein is CASSQWTASGGDTQYF. This rearrangement joins TRBV3-1 (or the pseudogene TRBV3-2) to TRBJ2-3, with TRBD2 matching 10 bases. This CDR3 has 16 residues. Germline values: CDR1 LGHDT, CDR2 YNNKEL (reference sequence). V gave up 2 bases and J gave up 5 bases; unmatched junction bases: 7.

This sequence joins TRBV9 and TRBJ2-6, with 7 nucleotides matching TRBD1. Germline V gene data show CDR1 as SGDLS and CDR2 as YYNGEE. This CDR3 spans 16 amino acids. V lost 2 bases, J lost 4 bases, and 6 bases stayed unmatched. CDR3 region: CASSVDREEGANVLTF. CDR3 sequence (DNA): TGTGCCAGCAGCGTCGACAGGGAAGAAGGGGCCAACGTCCTGACTTTC.

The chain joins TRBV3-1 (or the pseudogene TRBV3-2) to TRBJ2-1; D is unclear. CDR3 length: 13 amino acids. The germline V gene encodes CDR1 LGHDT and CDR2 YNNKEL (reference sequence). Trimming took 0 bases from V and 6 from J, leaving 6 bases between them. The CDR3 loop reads CASSQEWGNEQFF. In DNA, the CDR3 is TGTGCCAGCAGCCAAGAATGGGGCAATGAGCAGTTCTTC.

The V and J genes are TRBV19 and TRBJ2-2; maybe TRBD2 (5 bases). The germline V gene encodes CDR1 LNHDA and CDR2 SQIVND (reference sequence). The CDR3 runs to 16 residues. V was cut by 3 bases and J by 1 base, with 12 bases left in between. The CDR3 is CASSIRETGNTGELFF. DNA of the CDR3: TGTGCCAGTAGTATTCGGGAAACGGGGAACACCGGGGAGCTGTTTTTT.

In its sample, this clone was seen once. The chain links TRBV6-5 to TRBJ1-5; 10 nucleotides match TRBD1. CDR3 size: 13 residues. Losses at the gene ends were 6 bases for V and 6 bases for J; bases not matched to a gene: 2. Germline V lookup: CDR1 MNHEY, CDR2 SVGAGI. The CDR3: CASRTGGSQPQHF. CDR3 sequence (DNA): TGTGCCAGCAGGACAGGGGGCAGTCAGCCCCAGCATTTT.

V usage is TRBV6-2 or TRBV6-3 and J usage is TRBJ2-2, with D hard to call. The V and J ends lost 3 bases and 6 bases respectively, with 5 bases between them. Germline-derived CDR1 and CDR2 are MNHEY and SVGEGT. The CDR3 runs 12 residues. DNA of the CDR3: TGTGCCAGCAGTTATATCTCCGGGGAGCTGTTTTTT. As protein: CASSYISGELFF.

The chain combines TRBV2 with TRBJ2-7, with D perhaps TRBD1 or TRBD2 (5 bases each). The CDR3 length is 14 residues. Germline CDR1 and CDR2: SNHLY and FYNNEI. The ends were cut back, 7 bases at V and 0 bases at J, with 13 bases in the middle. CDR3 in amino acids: CASTRDRSSYEQYF. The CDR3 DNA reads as TGTGCCAGCACCAGGGACCGGAGCTCCTACGAGCAGTACTTC.

CDR3 sequence: CASSLKGWEEAGAFF. The CDR3 DNA follows: TGTGCCAGCAGTTTAAAGGGATGGGAGGAGGCGGGAGCTTTCTTT. The J gene is TRBJ1-1, the V gene TRBV21-1. TRBV21-1 is given as a pseudogene. This CDR3 has 15 amino acids.

The CDR3 here is CASSPWGASLYSSGNTIYF. CDR3 sequence (DNA): TGTGCCAGCTCACCATGGGGGGCCAGCCTCTACTCGTCTGGAAACACCATATATTTT. The gene calls are TRBV18 and TRBJ1-3; tentative D call: TRBD1 (6 bases). V gave up 2 bases and J gave up 1 base, with 21 bases separating them. Germline CDR1 KGHSH, CDR2 LQKENI. This CDR3 region has 19 residues.

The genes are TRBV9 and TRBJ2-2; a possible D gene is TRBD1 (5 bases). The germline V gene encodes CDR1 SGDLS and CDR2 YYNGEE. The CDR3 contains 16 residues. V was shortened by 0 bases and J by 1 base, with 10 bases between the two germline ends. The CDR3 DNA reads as TGTGCCAGCAGCGTAGCTAGAGGACAGAACACCGGGGAGCTGTTTTTT. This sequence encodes CASSVARGQNTGELFF. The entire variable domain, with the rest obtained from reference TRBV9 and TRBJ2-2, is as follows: DSGVTQTPKHLITATGQRVTLRCSPRSGDLSVYWYQQSLDQGLQFLIQYYNGEERAKGNILERFSAQQFPDLHSELNLSSLELGDSALYFCASSVARGQNTGELFFGEGSRLTVL.

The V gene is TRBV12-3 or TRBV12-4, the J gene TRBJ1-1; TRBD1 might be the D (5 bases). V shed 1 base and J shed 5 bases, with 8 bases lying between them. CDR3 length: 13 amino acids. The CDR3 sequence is CASSLGGRTEAFF. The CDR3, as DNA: TGTGCCAGCAGTTTAGGGGGCAGAACTGAAGCTTTCTTT.

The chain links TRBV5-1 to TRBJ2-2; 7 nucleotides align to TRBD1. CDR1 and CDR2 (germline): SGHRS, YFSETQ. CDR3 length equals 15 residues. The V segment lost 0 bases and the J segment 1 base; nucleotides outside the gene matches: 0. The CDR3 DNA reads TGCGCCAGCAGCTTGGGGGACAGGAACACCGGGGAGCTGTTTTTT. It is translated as CASSLGDRNTGELFF.

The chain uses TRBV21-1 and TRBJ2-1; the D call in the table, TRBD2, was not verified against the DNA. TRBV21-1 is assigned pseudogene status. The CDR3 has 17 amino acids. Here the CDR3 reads CASRQGLDGTTYNEQFF. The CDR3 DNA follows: TGTGCCAGCAGACAAGGACTAGATGGGACCACCTACAATGAGCAGTTCTTC.

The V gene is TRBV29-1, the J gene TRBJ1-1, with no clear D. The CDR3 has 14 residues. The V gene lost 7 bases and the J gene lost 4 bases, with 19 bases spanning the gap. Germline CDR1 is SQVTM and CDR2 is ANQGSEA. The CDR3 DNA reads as TGCAGCGCCTCAATAGGGAACATGGGCACTGAAGCTTTCTTT. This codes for CSASIGNMGTEAFF.

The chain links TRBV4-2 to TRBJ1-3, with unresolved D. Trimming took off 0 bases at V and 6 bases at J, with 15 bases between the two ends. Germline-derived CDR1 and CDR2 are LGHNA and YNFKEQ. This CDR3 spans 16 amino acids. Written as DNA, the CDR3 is TGTGCCAGCAGCCAAGATCGGTACACGGGAGAAAACACCATATATTTT. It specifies CASSQDRYTGENTIYF.

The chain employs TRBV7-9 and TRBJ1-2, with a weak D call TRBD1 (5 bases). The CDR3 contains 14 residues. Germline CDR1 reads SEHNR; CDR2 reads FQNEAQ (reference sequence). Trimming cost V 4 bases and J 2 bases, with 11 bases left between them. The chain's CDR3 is CASSSGGINYGYTF. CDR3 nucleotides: TGTGCCAGCAGCTCCGGGGGGATAAACTATGGCTACACCTTC. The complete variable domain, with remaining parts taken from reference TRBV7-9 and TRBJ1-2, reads DTGVSQNPRHKITKRGQNVTFRCDPISEHNRLYWYRQTLGQGPEFLTYFQNEAQLEKSRLLSDRFSAERPKGSFSTLEIQRTEQGDSAMYLCASSSGGINYGYTFGSGTRLTVV.

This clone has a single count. The CDR3 DNA reads TGTGCCAGCAGTGTTTCCCGAGCTAACTATGGCTACACCTTC. Encoded protein: CASSVSRANYGYTF. This rearrangement joins TRBV2 to TRBJ1-2; D unresolved. V was shortened by 4 bases and J by 0 bases, with 9 bases between the two germline ends. Germline V gives CDR1 SNHLY, CDR2 FYNNEI. The CDR3 runs to 14 residues.

The CDR3 region is CAIGDGFYGYTF. CDR3 sequence (DNA): TGTGCCATCGGGGACGGATTCTATGGCTACACCTTC. V and J are TRBV6-5 and TRBJ1-2, with D possibly TRBD1 on 5 matching bases. This CDR3 region has 12 residues. The germline CDR1 and CDR2 sequences are MNHEY and SVGAGI. Trimming removed 10 bases from V and 4 bases from J, with 13 bases in between.

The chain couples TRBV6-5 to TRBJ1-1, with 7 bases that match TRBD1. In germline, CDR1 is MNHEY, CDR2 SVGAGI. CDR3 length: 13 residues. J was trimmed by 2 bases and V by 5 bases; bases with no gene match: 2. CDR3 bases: TGTGCCAGCAGTCACAGGGGAAACACTGAAGCTTTCTTT. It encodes CASSHRGNTEAFF.

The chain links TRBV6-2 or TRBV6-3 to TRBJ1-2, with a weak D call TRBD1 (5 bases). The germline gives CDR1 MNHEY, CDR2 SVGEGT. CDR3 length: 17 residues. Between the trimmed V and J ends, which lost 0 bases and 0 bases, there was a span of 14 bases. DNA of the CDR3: TGTGCCAGCAGTTACTCGGCAGGGACTCTGGCTAACTATGGCTACACCTTC. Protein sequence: CASSYSAGTLANYGYTF.

For the CDR3, the DNA is TGTGCCAGCAGCCAAGGTAGCACAGTTCTGCGATCGAGTGGCTACACCTTC. Amino acid sequence: CASSQGSTVLRSSGYTF. The chain uses TRBV3-1 (or the pseudogene TRBV3-2) and TRBJ1-2; D unclear. The V and J ends lost 1 base and 7 bases respectively, with 22 bases between them. The CDR3 sequence is 17 residues long. From germline, CDR1 is LGHDT and CDR2 YNNKEL (reference sequence).

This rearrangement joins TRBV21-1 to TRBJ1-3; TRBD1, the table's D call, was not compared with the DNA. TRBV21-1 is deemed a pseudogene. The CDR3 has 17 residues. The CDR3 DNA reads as TGTGCCAGCAGCAACTCTTGGGCAATCGTTTCTGGAAACACCATATATTTT. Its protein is CASSNSWAIVSGNTIYF.

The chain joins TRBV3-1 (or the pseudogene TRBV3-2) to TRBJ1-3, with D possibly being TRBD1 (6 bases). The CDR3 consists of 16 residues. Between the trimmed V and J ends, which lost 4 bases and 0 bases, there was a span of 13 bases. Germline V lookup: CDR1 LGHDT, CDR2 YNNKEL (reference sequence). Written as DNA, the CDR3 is TGTGCCAGCAGCCCCCGGGACACCTACTCTGGAAACACCATATATTTT. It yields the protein CASSPRDTYSGNTIYF.

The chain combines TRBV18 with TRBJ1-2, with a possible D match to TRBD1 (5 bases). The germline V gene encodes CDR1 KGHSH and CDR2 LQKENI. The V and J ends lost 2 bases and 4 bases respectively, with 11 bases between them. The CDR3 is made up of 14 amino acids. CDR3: CASSPARDSYGYTF. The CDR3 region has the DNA TGTGCCAGCTCACCAGCCAGGGACTCCTATGGCTACACCTTC.

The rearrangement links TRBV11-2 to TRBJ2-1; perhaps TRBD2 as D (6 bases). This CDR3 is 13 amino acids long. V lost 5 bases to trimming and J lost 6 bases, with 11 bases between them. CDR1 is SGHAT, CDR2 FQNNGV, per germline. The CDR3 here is CASSTRESNEQFF. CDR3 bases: TGTGCCAGCAGCACCCGGGAGAGCAATGAGCAGTTCTTC.

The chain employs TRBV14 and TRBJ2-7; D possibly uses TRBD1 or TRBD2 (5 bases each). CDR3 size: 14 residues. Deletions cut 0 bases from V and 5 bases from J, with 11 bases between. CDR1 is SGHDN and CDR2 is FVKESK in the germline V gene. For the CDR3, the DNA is TGTGCCAGCAGCCAAGATCTGGGACCGGACGAGCAGTACTTC. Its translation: CASSQDLGPDEQYF.

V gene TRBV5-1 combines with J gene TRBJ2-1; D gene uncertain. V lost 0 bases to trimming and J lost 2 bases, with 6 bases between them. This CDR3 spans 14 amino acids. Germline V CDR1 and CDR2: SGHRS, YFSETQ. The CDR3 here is CASSLDTTYNEQFF. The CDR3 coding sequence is TGCGCCAGCAGCTTGGATACTACCTACAATGAGCAGTTCTTC.